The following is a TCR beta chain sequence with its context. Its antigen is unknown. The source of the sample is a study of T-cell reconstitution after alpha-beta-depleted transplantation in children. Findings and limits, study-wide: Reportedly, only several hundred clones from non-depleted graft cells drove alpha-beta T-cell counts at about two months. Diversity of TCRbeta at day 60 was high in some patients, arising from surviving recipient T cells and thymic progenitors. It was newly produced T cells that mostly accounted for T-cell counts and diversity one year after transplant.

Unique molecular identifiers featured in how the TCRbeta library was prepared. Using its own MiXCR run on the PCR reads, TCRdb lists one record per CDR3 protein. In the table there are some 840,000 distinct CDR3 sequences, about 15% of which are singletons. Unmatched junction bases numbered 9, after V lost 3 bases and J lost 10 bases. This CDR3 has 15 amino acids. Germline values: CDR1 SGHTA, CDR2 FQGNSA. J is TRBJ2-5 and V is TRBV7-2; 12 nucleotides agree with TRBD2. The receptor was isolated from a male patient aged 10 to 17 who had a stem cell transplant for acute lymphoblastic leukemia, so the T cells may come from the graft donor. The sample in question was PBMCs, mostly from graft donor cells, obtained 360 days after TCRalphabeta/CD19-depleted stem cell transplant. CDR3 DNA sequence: TGTGCCAGCAGCTTTGCGAGACTAGCGGGAGAGGGCCAGTACTTC. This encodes CASSFARLAGEGQYF.